These 11 T cell receptor beta chains came from one sample sequenced in a study of CD8 T cells in ankylosing spondylitis. Whole-study results and caveats: A TCR beta motif of roughly eight highly homologous variants appeared characteristic of ankylosing spondylitis blood.

Their cognate antigens are unknown. TCRdb processed the 5' RACE reads anew with MiXCR; each CDR3 protein has one entry. The sample shows 750,000 to 850,000 distinct CDR3 sequences, about 11% of them seen only once. Sample: blood, either unsorted or a sorted T cell fraction (not recorded which). The source of these receptors is a male donor with ankylosing spondylitis.

DNA of the CDR3: TGCAGTGCTAACCCCCCCTCTCCTATTTTAGAGAGTCGCGAGCAGTACTTC. As protein: CSANPPSPILESREQYF. The chain has TRBV20-1 and TRBJ2-7; D remains unclear. The CDR3 runs 17 residues. Germline CDR1 DFQATT, CDR2 SNEGSKA (reference sequence). Trimming took off 4 bases at V and 6 bases at J, with 28 bases between the two ends.

The chain uses TRBV29-1 and TRBJ2-1; unclear D gene. Trimming took off 4 bases at V and 5 bases at J, with 15 bases between the two ends. This CDR3 is built from 14 residues. Germline V lookup: CDR1 SQVTM, CDR2 ANQGSEA. CDR3 amino acids: CSVGDRVTNNEQFF. The CDR3 DNA reads as TGCAGCGTTGGGGATAGGGTCACCAACAATGAGCAGTTCTTC.

This rearrangement joins TRBV20-1 to TRBJ2-2; 15 bases line up with TRBD2. The germline V gene encodes CDR1 DFQATT and CDR2 SNEGSKA (reference sequence). This CDR3 has 16 amino acids. The V and J ends lost 2 bases and 6 bases, in that order; junction bases with no gene match: 4. The CDR3 DNA reads TGCAGTGCTAGATCTCGGACTAGCGGGGGGGCCGGGGAGCTGTTTTTT. Translating gives CSARSRTSGGAGELFF.

There are a few counts of this clonotype. The chain uses TRBV6-6 and TRBJ2-1; D could derive from TRBD1 or TRBD2 (5 bases each). The germline V and J ends were trimmed by 8 bases and 9 bases, with 14 bases remaining between them. This CDR3 has 12 amino acids. Looked up from germline, CDR1 is MNHNY and CDR2 is SVGAGI (reference sequence). The CDR3 spells CASSRGGFEQFF. For the CDR3, the DNA is TGTGCCAGCTCCCGTGGGGGATTTGAGCAGTTCTTC.

This clonotype appeared a few times. The chain carries TRBV5-1 and TRBJ1-2; D is ambiguous. V was pared by 1 base and J by 3 bases, with 10 bases between. The CDR3 has 14 residues. The V gene's germline CDR1 is SGHRS and CDR2 YFSETQ. Written as DNA, the CDR3 is TGCGCCAGCAGCTTGCGCGACATCGACTATGGCTACACCTTC. Encoded protein: CASSLRDIDYGYTF.

CDR3 sequence reads: CASSKYGQGGETQYF. The CDR3 nucleotides read TGCGCCAGCAGCAAATACGGACAGGGTGGGGAGACCCAGTACTTC. This sequence joins TRBV5-1 and TRBJ2-5, with 8 nucleotides matching TRBD1. J was trimmed by 5 bases and V by 4 bases; bases with no gene match: 10. Germline loops: CDR1 SGHRS, CDR2 YFSETQ. This CDR3 is 15 amino acids long.

The CDR3 DNA sequence: TGTGCCTGGAGTGTACGGGACTTCGCAACTAATGAAAAACTGTTTTTT. As protein: CAWSVRDFATNEKLFF. The rearrangement uses TRBV30 and TRBJ1-4; D may be TRBD1 (5 bases). This CDR3 has 16 amino acids. Germline-derived CDR1 and CDR2 are GTSNPN and SVGIG (reference sequence). With 0 bases removed from V and 0 bases from J, the gap between germline ends came to 11 bases.

The chain carries TRBV19 and TRBJ2-3; 8 bases line up with TRBD1. Per the germline V gene, CDR1 is LNHDA and CDR2 is SQIVND (reference sequence). V lost 6 bases and J lost 1; bases outside the gene matches: 3. This CDR3 has 14 residues. CDR3 protein: CASRLTGGTDTQYF. In DNA form, the CDR3 reads TGTGCCAGTAGGCTGACAGGGGGCACAGATACGCAGTATTTT.

This clonotype was detected only a few times. The V gene is TRBV11-2, the J gene TRBJ2-1; 8 bases line up with TRBD2. The CDR3 sequence is 13 residues long. Germline CDR1 SGHAT, CDR2 FQNNGV. J gave up 10 bases and V 4 bases, and 6 bases lay outside the gene matches. The CDR3 sequence: CASSSREGGEQFF. Here the CDR3 DNA reads TGTGCCAGCAGCTCCCGGGAGGGGGGAGAGCAGTTCTTC.

This clonotype has only a few counts. The genes are TRBV20-1 and TRBJ2-7, with a weak D call TRBD1 (5 bases). Germline V lookup: CDR1 DFQATT, CDR2 SNEGSKA (reference sequence). Trimming stripped 3 bases from V and 3 bases from J, with 21 bases between. This CDR3 spans 16 amino acids. The CDR3 loop is CSASPIVQGPIYEQYF. Written as DNA, the CDR3 is TGCAGTGCTAGCCCTATCGTTCAGGGCCCCATCTACGAGCAGTACTTC.

This clonotype has at least ten counts. The V and J genes are TRBV10-3 and TRBJ2-3; TRBD2 is a possible D gene (6 bases). This CDR3 has 14 amino acids. V shed 8 bases and J shed 3 bases, with 15 bases lying between them. Germline CDR1 is ENHRY and CDR2 is SYGVKD. The CDR3 is CAIQSAGTTDTQYF. The CDR3 DNA reads as TGTGCCATCCAGAGTGCGGGGACGACAGATACGCAGTATTTT.